The rows below give T cell receptor beta chains drawn from one sample of a study of blood T cells in healthy people across ages. One entry per CDR3 protein results from TCRdb running MiXCR on the 5' RACE reads. The sample holds over a million distinct CDR3 sequences, 59% seen once. Sequencing input: blood. The receptors were sampled from a young man in good health. Each CDR3 is given with its conserved first and last residue. Fields, in order: J gene, D gene, clone size, V gene, CDR3 protein, CDR3 DNA. D genes are given only for firm matches. Clone size, where shown, is once, few, many, or a class for clones that have expanded.

TRBJ2-1 | NA | NA | TRBV20-1 | CSYFGQPSNNEQFF | TGCAGCTATTTTGGACAGCCTTCAAACAATGAGCAGTTCTTC
TRBJ2-7 | NA | few | TRBV7-9 | CASSPSLEQYF | TGTGCCAGCAGCCCCTCGCTAGAGCAGTACTTC
TRBJ2-3 | TRBD2 | few | TRBV4-2 | CASSQELAARDTQYF | TGTGCCAGCAGCCAAGAACTAGCGGCTAGAGATACGCAGTATTTT
TRBJ1-2 | TRBD1 | NA | TRBV7-9 | CASSSNRGRNGYTF | TGTGCCAGCAGCTCTAACAGGGGGCGGAATGGCTACACCTTC
TRBJ2-7 | TRBD2 | few | TRBV29-1 | CSVGSSGTYEQYF | TGCAGCGTTGGTTCTAGCGGTACCTACGAGCAGTACTTC
TRBJ2-7 | NA | NA | TRBV5-1 | CASSWDPGKSYEQYF | TGCGCCAGCAGCTGGGACCCAGGGAAGAGCTACGAGCAGTACTTC
TRBJ2-7 | NA | few | TRBV20-1 | CSARSGNYEQYF | TGCAGTGCTAGATCAGGAAACTACGAGCAGTACTTC
TRBJ1-5 | NA | NA | TRBV2 | CASRLNAGLTNQPQHF | TGTGCCAGCAGACTAAACGCCGGGCTAACCAATCAGCCCCAGCATTTT
TRBJ1-5 | NA | NA | TRBV12-3/TRBV12-4 | CASSLSQFSNQPQHF | TGTGCCAGCAGTTTGTCACAGTTTAGCAATCAGCCCCAGCATTTT
TRBJ2-3 | NA | few | TRBV15 | CATSRYRGTSTDTQYF | TGTGCCACCAGCAGATACCGCGGGACTAGCACAGATACGCAGTATTTT
TRBJ2-3 | TRBD2 | NA | TRBV12-3/TRBV12-4 | CASTIGLAGGLEGDTQYF | TGTGCCAGCACTATCGGACTAGCGGGGGGACTGGAGGGAGATACGCAGTATTTT
TRBJ1-4 | NA | NA | TRBV5-4 | CASSLEASTNEKLFF | TGTGCCAGCAGCTTGGAGGCCTCAACTAATGAAAAACTGTTTTTT
TRBJ2-5 | TRBD2 | NA | TRBV12-3/TRBV12-4 | CASSSLAEQETQYF | TGTGCCAGCAGTTCCCTAGCGGAGCAAGAGACCCAGTACTTC
TRBJ1-5 | NA | NA | TRBV7-8 | CASSTVGGRVSNQPQHF | TGTGCCAGCAGCACCGTTGGGGGGAGGGTGAGCAATCAGCCCCAGCATTTT
TRBJ2-7 | TRBD2 | once | TRBV20-1 | CSATGLAGAYEQYF | TGCAGTGCTACCGGACTAGCGGGAGCCTACGAGCAGTACTTC
TRBJ2-5 | TRBD2 | NA | TRBV12-3/TRBV12-4 | CASRSSSGMSEQYF | TGTGCCAGCAGGTCTTCTAGCGGGATGTCGGAGCAGTACTTC
TRBJ2-5 | NA | NA | TRBV25-1 | CASSEGGLETQYF | TGTGCCAGCAGTGAGGGAGGTTTGGAGACCCAGTACTTC
TRBJ2-7 | TRBD2 | NA | TRBV5-4 | CASRKSGSTYEQYF | TGTGCCAGCAGGAAAAGCGGGAGTACATACGAGCAGTACTTC
TRBJ2-3 | TRBD2 | few | TRBV6-2/TRBV6-3 | CASSYLAGGTTDTQYF | TGTGCCAGCAGTTACTTAGCGGGGGGTACCACAGATACGCAGTATTTT
TRBJ2-7 | NA | NA | TRBV11-2 | CASSLNRVGGEQYF | TGTGCCAGCAGCTTAAACAGGGTCGGGGGCGAGCAGTACTTC
TRBJ2-7 | NA | NA | TRBV20-1 | CSARPLQGTYEQYF | TGCAGTGCTAGACCGTTGCAGGGAACCTACGAGCAGTACTTC
TRBJ2-1 | NA | NA | TRBV4-1 | CASSQDLGFTYNEQFF | TGCGCCAGCAGCCAAGATTTGGGTTTCACCTACAATGAGCAGTTCTTC
TRBJ2-1 | TRBD2 | NA | TRBV4-1 | CASSHSRGGSGRYNEQFF | TGCGCCAGCAGCCACTCCCGCGGGGGTAGCGGGAGGTACAATGAGCAGTTCTTC
TRBJ1-2 | TRBD1 | few | TRBV15 | CATSGEGQGGGYTF | TGTGCCACCAGCGGGGAAGGACAGGGCGGTGGCTACACCTTC
TRBJ2-1 | NA | few | TRBV6-2/TRBV6-3 | CASTPWSGDEQFF | TGTGCCAGCACCCCTTGGTCCGGGGATGAGCAGTTCTTC
TRBJ2-7 | TRBD2 | NA | TRBV5-1 | CASSLEIAGAPYEQYF | TGCGCCAGCAGCTTGGAAATAGCGGGGGCCCCTTACGAGCAGTACTTC
TRBJ1-1 | NA | few | TRBV6-5 | CASSSPQGNTEAFF | TGTGCCAGCAGTTCCCCGCAGGGAAACACTGAAGCTTTCTTT
TRBJ2-3 | NA | NA | TRBV6-5 | CASSYGTGDTQYF | TGTGCCAGCAGTTACGGTACGGGAGATACGCAGTATTTT
TRBJ2-7 | NA | few | TRBV7-4 | CASSLCRRKVHEQYF | TGTGCCAGCAGCTTATGCCGACGGAAGGTCCACGAGCAGTACTTC
TRBJ2-1 | TRBD2 | few | TRBV24-1 | CATSGTSNNEQFF | TGTGCCACCAGTGGGACTAGCAACAATGAGCAGTTCTTC
TRBJ1-1 | TRBD1 | NA | TRBV7-9 | CASSFSGRGAFF | TGTGCCAGCAGCTTCTCGGGCAGGGGGGCTTTCTTT